These 26 T cell receptor beta chains were all obtained from the same sample, sequenced in a study of shared clonotypes between healthy human individuals (dated by TCRdb to 2020 to 2021). CD8 naive samples consisted of CD45RO-negative cells that were positively selected for CCR7, yielding a CD45RA+CCR7+ population without TemRA cells. Library preparation was by the immunoSEQ multiplex PCR assay. Held by TCRdb, this immuneACCESS table contains in-frame sequences only and omits some clones. Under half of the omission traces to an unresolved V gene where checked; the cause of the rest is unknown. In this sample the table shows over 2,000,000 clones, around 93% of which occur a single time. Less than 2% of the sample goes to the ten largest clones. Sequenced: naive CD8+ T cells from PBMCs. This specimen's cell subset or site label, interpreted: CD45RA+CCR7+. The receptor set was obtained from a man between 18 and 35 years old in good health. Some clones in this sample may be carry-over from other donors' samples.

The genes are TRBV4-3 and TRBJ2-1; D is perhaps TRBD1 (6 bases). Germline assignment: CDR1 LGHNA and CDR2 YSLEER. The CDR3 loop spans 16 amino acids. The V end was cut by 4 bases, the J end by 7 bases, with 20 bases between. As DNA, the CDR3 is TGCGCCAGCAGCCCCAATTCCGAGGGGGTGGGGAATGAGCAGTTCTTC. The encoded protein is CASSPNSEGVGNEQFF.

The genes are TRBV27 and TRBJ2-6; TRBD2 matches 8 bases. The CDR3 extends over 18 amino acids. Germline values: CDR1 MNHEY, CDR2 SMNVEV (reference sequence). The J segment lost 3 bases and the V segment lost 6 bases, leaving 13 bases of the junction unmatched. The CDR3 loop reads CASSRPQIAGSGANVLTF. CDR3 sequence (DNA): TGTGCCAGCAGCCGACCCCAGATAGCGGGAAGTGGGGCCAACGTCCTGACTTTC.

The CDR3 DNA reads TGTGCCAGCAGCCCTCGACTAGACCCCAGGCAGTACTTC. Residues: CASSPRLDPRQYF. The chain uses TRBV7-9 and TRBJ2-7, with D possibly being TRBD2 (6 bases). This CDR3 spans 13 amino acids. Germline CDR1 reads SEHNR; CDR2 reads FQNEAQ (reference sequence). Trimming took 5 bases from V and 9 from J, leaving 17 bases between them. The full variable domain, its missing parts supplied by reference TRBV7-9 and TRBJ2-7, is DTGVSQNPRHKITKRGQNVTFRCDPISEHNRLYWYRQTLGQGPEFLTYFQNEAQLEKSRLLSDRFSAERPKGSFSTLEIQRTEQGDSAMYLCASSPRLDPRQYFGPGTRLTVT.

In this sample, this clone turned up once. V gene TRBV4-3 combines with J gene TRBJ2-5; D is undetermined. Germline V lookup: CDR1 LGHNA, CDR2 YSLEER. V lost 0 bases and J lost 2, with 10 bases in between. CDR3 length equals 15 residues. CDR3 coding DNA: TGCGCCAGCAGCCAAGATATTCTATATCAAGAGACCCAGTACTTC. The encoded protein is CASSQDILYQETQYF.

About this clone: The junction and the germline gene differ at one end; a read error may be behind it. The chain recombines TRBV4-1 with TRBJ1-2, with 8 bases fitting TRBD1. The CDR3 is 15 amino acids. Per germline, CDR1 MGHRA and CDR2 YSYEKL. CDR3 residues: CASSQVGQVNFGYTF. For the CDR3, the DNA is TGCGCCAGCAGCCAAGTGGGACAGGTAAACTTTGGCTACACCTTC.

V usage is TRBV7-6 and J usage is TRBJ1-2; 12 bases agree with TRBD1. This CDR3 has 18 residues. Unmatched junction bases numbered 17, after V lost 6 bases and J lost 6 bases. The V gene's germline CDR1 is SGHVS and CDR2 FNYEAQ. CDR3 amino acids: CASSLYPGQGAVFDGYTF. In nucleotides, the CDR3 is TGTGCCAGCAGTTTATACCCGGGACAGGGGGCCGTGTTCGATGGCTACACCTTC. Full variable domain (outside the CDR3, taken from reference TRBV7-6 and TRBJ1-2): GAGVSQSPRYKVTKRGQDVALRCDPISGHVSLYWYRQALGQGPEFLTYFNYEAQQDKSGLPNDRFSAERPEGSISTLTIQRTEQRDSAMYRCASSLYPGQGAVFDGYTFGSGTRLTVV.

The chain is built from TRBV9 and TRBJ2-7; 7 nucleotides match TRBD2. CDR3 length: 13 amino acids. The V segment lost 4 bases and the J segment 2 bases; nucleotides outside the gene matches: 3. CDR1 and CDR2 from the germline V gene are SGDLS and YYNGEE. The chain's CDR3 is CASSPAGAYEQYF. Here the CDR3 DNA reads TGTGCCAGCAGCCCGGCGGGGGCCTACGAGCAGTACTTC.

The genes are TRBV28 and TRBJ2-1; D remains ambiguous. Germline V CDR1 and CDR2: MDHEN, SYDVKM. Trimming removed 5 bases at V and 6 bases at J, with 20 bases between. This CDR3 is 16 amino acids long. In nucleotides, the CDR3 is TGTGCCAGCAGTCTCATGGGTGGGGAAGTAACCAATGAGCAGTTCTTC. Translated, it gives CASSLMGGEVTNEQFF. Combining the CDR3 with reference TRBV28 and TRBJ2-1 gives the whole variable domain DVKVTQSSRYLVKRTGEKVFLECVQDMDHENMFWYRQDPGLGLRLIYFSYDVKMKEKGDIPEGYSVSREKKERFSLILESASTNQTSMYLCASSLMGGEVTNEQFFGPGTRLTVL.

With respect to this clone: The same CDR3 can be traced to other DNA sequences in this sample. The CDR3 DNA reads as TGTGCCAGTAGTGTGTCTCCCTACGAGCAGTACTTC. It encodes CASSVSPYEQYF. The genes are TRBV19 and TRBJ2-7, with D unclear. Germline V gene sequence: CDR1 LNHDA, CDR2 SQIVND (reference sequence). The CDR3 has 12 residues. V lost 5 bases, J lost 2 bases, and 7 bases lay in between.

J is TRBJ2-3 and V is TRBV28; 10 positions agree with TRBD2. V was pared by 2 bases and J by 0 bases, with 17 bases of the junction left unmatched. The germline CDR1 and CDR2 sequences are MDHEN and SYDVKM. The CDR3 sequence is 21 residues long. The CDR3 bases are TGTGCCAGCAGTTTAATCTTTAGGGGCATCCGACTAGCGGGTAGCACAGATACGCAGTATTTT. As protein: CASSLIFRGIRLAGSTDTQYF.

V and J are TRBV9 and TRBJ2-1, with D perhaps TRBD2 (5 bases). The length of the CDR3 is 16 residues. Germline loops: CDR1 SGDLS, CDR2 YYNGEE. The V end was cut by 0 bases, the J end by 8 bases, with 18 bases between. The CDR3 protein is CASSVVHRAVGDEQFF. The CDR3 DNA reads TGTGCCAGCAGCGTAGTACACAGAGCGGTGGGCGATGAGCAGTTCTTC.

The DNA for the CDR3 is TGTGCCAGCAGCCAACGGACTAGCGCTAGCACAGATACGCAGTATTTT. Protein product: CASSQRTSASTDTQYF. The V call is TRBV7-9, the J call TRBJ2-3; TRBD2 matches at 9 bases. Germline CDR1 is SEHNR and CDR2 is FQNEAQ (reference sequence). The CDR3 loop spans 16 amino acids. V was clipped by 5 bases and J by 0 bases; unmatched bases: 6.

The chain is built from TRBV25-1 and TRBJ1-5; D perhaps matches TRBD1 (5 bases). With 0 bases removed from V and 0 bases from J, the gap between germline ends came to 6 bases. Germline CDR1 reads MGHDK; CDR2 reads SYGVNS. The CDR3 has 15 amino acids. CDR3 region: CASSEYTGSNQPQHF. The CDR3 nucleotides read TGTGCCAGCAGTGAATACACAGGTAGCAATCAGCCCCAGCATTTT.

This chain connects TRBV30 to TRBJ1-3; 11 nucleotides match TRBD1. The V segment lost 3 bases and the J segment 2 bases; nucleotides outside the gene matches: 9. The germline V gene encodes CDR1 GTSNPN and CDR2 SVGIG (reference sequence). The length of the CDR3 is 17 residues. This CDR3 is CAWRGGDRGIAGNTIYF. The DNA of the CDR3 is TGTGCCTGGAGAGGTGGGGACAGGGGGATTGCTGGAAACACCATATATTTT.

The genes are TRBV7-9 and TRBJ2-1; TRBD1 matches 9 bases. The CDR3 runs to 15 residues. V lost 5 bases and J lost 2; bases outside the gene matches: 4. Germline CDR1 is SEHNR and CDR2 is FQNEAQ (reference sequence). The CDR3 sequence: CASSRRDRAYNEQFF. Written as DNA, the CDR3 is TGTGCCAGCAGCCGCCGGGACAGGGCCTACAATGAGCAGTTCTTC.

This chain joins TRBV5-6 and TRBJ2-7, with 8 bases fitting TRBD1. V trimming: 5 bases; J trimming: 5 bases; junction bases outside the gene matches: 9. The CDR3 has 14 amino acids. CDR1 and CDR2 (germline): SGHDT, YYEEEE. CDR3 residues: CASRPGTGVHEQYF. In DNA form, the CDR3 reads TGTGCCAGCAGACCCGGGACAGGTGTCCACGAGCAGTACTTC.

This sequence joins TRBV19 and TRBJ1-1; D uncertain. Germline CDR1 and CDR2: LNHDA and SQIVND (reference sequence). This CDR3 spans 15 amino acids. V lost 3 bases to trimming and J lost 1 base, with 12 bases between them. CDR3 nucleotides: TGTGCCAGTAGTATGCTAGACCCCTCGAACACTGAAGCTTTCTTT. This encodes CASSMLDPSNTEAFF.

This chain joins TRBV2 and TRBJ2-7, with 10 nucleotides matching TRBD2. CDR1 is SNHLY, CDR2 FYNNEI, per germline. The CDR3 consists of 17 residues. V lost 1 base and J lost 3; bases outside the gene matches: 9. CDR3 nucleotide sequence: TGTGCCAGCAGTGAAGGGGTAGCGGGAGGCGTCAACTACGAGCAGTACTTC. Translated: CASSEGVAGGVNYEQYF.

This sequence joins TRBV29-1 and TRBJ2-7; TRBD1 aligns across 11 bases. The germline CDR1 and CDR2 sequences are SQVTM and ANQGSEA. The J segment lost 7 bases and the V segment lost 5 bases, leaving 7 bases of the junction unmatched. The CDR3 covers 13 residues. The CDR3 DNA is TGCAGCGTTTACGGACAGGGGGCTCGGGAGCAGTACTTC. Translating it yields CSVYGQGAREQYF.

CDR3 sequence (DNA): TGTGCCAGCAGCGCCCTTCAGGCTGAGCAGTTCTTC. Translating gives CASSALQAEQFF. This rearrangement joins TRBV9 to TRBJ2-1; D is undetermined. V lost 3 bases to trimming and J lost 9 bases, with 10 bases between them. Per germline, CDR1 SGDLS and CDR2 YYNGEE. This CDR3 is 12 amino acids long.

As for this clone: This same CDR3 is encoded by further DNA sequences in the sample. V gene TRBV7-8 combines with J gene TRBJ1-2; D is unresolved. Per the germline V gene, CDR1 is SGHVS and CDR2 is FQNEAQ. This CDR3 has 15 amino acids. V dropped 1 base and J dropped 5 bases, with 14 bases sitting between them. This chain's CDR3 is CASSLEGRWLYGYTF. CDR3 nucleotides: TGTGCCAGCAGCTTAGAAGGCAGATGGTTATATGGCTACACCTTC.

The rearrangement links TRBV15 to TRBJ1-2, with D tentatively TRBD1 (5 bases). This CDR3 is 14 amino acids long. CDR1 and CDR2 from the germline V gene are LNHNV and YYDKDF (reference sequence). V was cut by 5 bases and J by 2 bases, with 12 bases left in between. In DNA, the CDR3 is TGTGCCACCAGCTACAACGCAGGGAACTATGGCTACACCTTC. As protein: CATSYNAGNYGYTF.

In the case of this clone: The sample carries other DNA sequences with the same CDR3. The chain links TRBV9 to TRBJ2-1; 9 positions match TRBD2. The V segment lost 2 bases and the J segment 4 bases; nucleotides outside the gene matches: 7. This CDR3 spans 16 amino acids. Per germline, CDR1 SGDLS and CDR2 YYNGEE. The CDR3 is CASSVEGLASYNEQFF. CDR3 coding DNA: TGTGCCAGCAGCGTGGAAGGACTAGCGAGTTACAATGAGCAGTTCTTC. Drawing the rest from reference TRBV9 and TRBJ2-1, the complete variable domain is DSGVTQTPKHLITATGQRVTLRCSPRSGDLSVYWYQQSLDQGLQFLIQYYNGEERAKGNILERFSAQQFPDLHSELNLSSLELGDSALYFCASSVEGLASYNEQFFGPGTRLTVL.

This clone was detected only once. The V gene is TRBV4-1, the J gene TRBJ2-7; D not resolved. Per germline, CDR1 MGHRA and CDR2 YSYEKL. The CDR3 is made up of 16 amino acids. Trimming shortened V by 0 bases and J by 2 bases, and 14 bases separated the two germline ends. The CDR3 loop is CASSQDGEGSPYEQYF. As DNA, the CDR3 is TGCGCCAGCAGCCAAGATGGAGAAGGGTCCCCCTACGAGCAGTACTTC.

This chain connects TRBV4-1 to TRBJ2-1; D may match TRBD1 or TRBD2 (6 bases each). The CDR3 runs to 16 residues. V shed 0 bases and J shed 8 bases, with 17 bases lying between them. Per the germline V gene, CDR1 is MGHRA and CDR2 is YSYEKL. The CDR3 region has the DNA TGCGCCAGCAGCCAAGAAGGGGGGCCCTACGGCTATGAGCAGTTCTTC. Translation: CASSQEGGPYGYEQFF.

The rearrangement links TRBV27 to TRBJ2-1, with a tentative D call TRBD1 (6 bases). Between the trimmed V and J ends, which lost 5 bases and 4 bases, there was a span of 15 bases. The germline V gene encodes CDR1 MNHEY and CDR2 SMNVEV (reference sequence). This CDR3 is 15 amino acids long. CDR3 nucleotides: TGTGCCAGCAGTCCGATCCCGGACAGTTACAATGAGCAGTTCTTC. Protein sequence: CASSPIPDSYNEQFF.